What follows are 27 T cell receptor beta chains derived from one specimen sequenced in a study of blood T cell repertoires in COVID-19. The assay was immunoSEQ multiplex PCR, and TCRdb's table has in-frame clones only and misses some. The profile shows fewer than 300,000 clones, about 88% of them singletons. The sequenced material came from peripheral blood. The source is a woman between 35 and 50 years old who had recovered from COVID-19.

This clone appeared a single time. The V and J genes are TRBV30 and TRBJ2-7; 11 bases map to TRBD2. Per the germline V gene, CDR1 is GTSNPN and CDR2 is SVGIG (reference sequence). The V segment lost 3 bases and the J segment 1 base; nucleotides outside the gene matches: 5. The length of the CDR3 is 15 residues. The CDR3 protein is CAWRAGLAESYEQYF. The CDR3 DNA is TGTGCCTGGAGGGCGGGACTAGCGGAATCCTACGAGCAGTACTTC.

This chain uses TRBV29-1 with TRBJ2-3; the D gene is possibly TRBD2 (6 bases). Germline V gives CDR1 SQVTM, CDR2 ANQGSEA. V was pared by 6 bases and J by 2 bases, with 15 bases between. The CDR3 is 14 amino acids. DNA of the CDR3: TGCAGCGTGGGGCGGGGCAGACCCACAGATACGCAGTATTTT. Protein: CSVGRGRPTDTQYF.

The genes are TRBV7-2 and TRBJ1-2; possible D gene TRBD1, 5 bases. Per germline, CDR1 SGHTA and CDR2 FQGNSA. This CDR3 is built from 14 residues. V was shortened by 1 base and J by 8 bases, with 14 bases between the two germline ends. The CDR3 here is CASSLVPGDGGYTF. The CDR3 coding sequence is TGTGCCAGCAGCTTAGTCCCGGGGGATGGGGGCTACACCTTC.

This rearrangement joins TRBV7-3 to TRBJ2-7, with a tentative D call TRBD1 (6 bases). In germline, CDR1 is SGHTA, CDR2 FQGTGA. V lost 5 bases and J lost 2, with 13 bases in between. The CDR3 loop spans 14 amino acids. The CDR3 is CASSPGGTPYEQYF. The DNA for the CDR3 is TGTGCCAGCAGCCCCGGTGGGACACCCTACGAGCAGTACTTC.

The chain carries TRBV4-2 and TRBJ2-7; perhaps TRBD2 as D (5 bases). The ends were cut back, 4 bases at V and 0 bases at J, with 10 bases in the middle. The CDR3 extends over 14 amino acids. Germline CDR1 reads LGHNA; CDR2 reads YNFKEQ. The CDR3 region has the DNA TGTGCCAGCAGCCCCCAGCGGAACTCCTACGAGCAGTACTTC. This gives the protein CASSPQRNSYEQYF.

This rearrangement joins TRBV3-1 (or the pseudogene TRBV3-2) to TRBJ2-1, with 8 bases aligning to TRBD1. Germline loops: CDR1 LGHDT, CDR2 YNNKEL (reference sequence). CDR3 length equals 12 residues. The junction had 6 bases not matched to a gene; V was cut back by 8 bases and J by 9 bases. CDR3 protein: CASGGQGAEQFF. The CDR3 region has the DNA TGTGCCAGCGGAGGACAGGGAGCTGAGCAGTTCTTC.

In DNA form, the CDR3 reads TGCGCCAGCAGCCAAGAGGGACTACCTAACATGGGCGAGCAGTACTTC. Protein sequence: CASSQEGLPNMGEQYF. The gene calls are TRBV4-3 and TRBJ2-7; 7 bases agree with TRBD2. Per germline, CDR1 LGHNA and CDR2 YSLEER. The V and J ends lost 0 bases and 6 bases, in that order; junction bases with no gene match: 11. The CDR3 has 16 amino acids.

In its sample, this clone was seen a few times. The chain carries TRBV11-3 and TRBJ1-3; 7 nucleotides agree with TRBD1. Germline values: CDR1 SGHNT, CDR2 YENEEA. The CDR3 has 15 residues. V shed 5 bases and J 0 bases; nucleotides not matched to a gene: 4. CDR3 loop: CASSGRTGSGNTIYF. CDR3 sequence (DNA): TGTGCCAGCAGCGGGCGGACAGGCTCTGGAAACACCATATATTTT. Drawing the rest from reference TRBV11-3 and TRBJ1-3, the complete variable domain is EAGVVQSPRYKIIEKKQPVAFWCNPISGHNTLYWYLQNLGQGPELLIRYENEEAVDDSQLPKDRFSAERLKGVDSTLKIQPAELGDSAVYLCASSGRTGSGNTIYFGEGSWLTVV.

The chain is built from TRBV4-3 and TRBJ2-1; a possible D gene is TRBD2 (7 bases). The ends were cut back, 0 bases at V and 8 bases at J, with 11 bases in the middle. The CDR3 has 14 residues. Germline assignment: CDR1 LGHNA and CDR2 YSLEER. The CDR3 nucleotides read TGCGCCAGCAGCCAAGATGGGGGGGGCGATGAGCAGTTCTTC. Its protein is CASSQDGGGDEQFF.

This clone was picked up one time. The chain is built from TRBV4-3 and TRBJ1-6; the D is unclear. Germline V gives CDR1 LGHNA, CDR2 YSLEER. V dropped 4 bases and J dropped 2 bases, with 12 bases sitting between them. The CDR3 is made up of 16 amino acids. The CDR3 here is CASSPRWPPYNSPLHF. CDR3 in DNA: TGCGCCAGCAGCCCCCGTTGGCCCCCCTATAATTCACCCCTCCACTTT.

V is TRBV10-3 and J is TRBJ2-5; D not certain. Germline V gene sequence: CDR1 ENHRY, CDR2 SYGVKD. The CDR3 covers 12 residues. The V and J ends lost 8 bases and 5 bases respectively, with 12 bases between them. CDR3 in amino acids: CAIPRVGETQYF. CDR3 nucleotide sequence: TGTGCCATCCCCCGGGTTGGGGAGACCCAGTACTTC.

The gene calls are TRBV2 and TRBJ1-5; 7 bases map to TRBD1. The V segment lost 8 bases and the J segment 3 bases; nucleotides outside the gene matches: 13. The CDR3 has 16 residues. Germline V CDR1 and CDR2: SNHLY, FYNNEI. CDR3 loop: CASGRTGGALNQPQHF. The CDR3 nucleotides read TGTGCCAGCGGCCGGACAGGCGGAGCCCTCAATCAGCCCCAGCATTTT.

The V and J genes are TRBV7-2 and TRBJ2-5, with TRBD2 matching over 8 bases. With 4 bases clipped from V and 5 bases from J, the junction kept 6 bases outside the gene matches. CDR1 is SGHTA, CDR2 FQGNSA, per germline. The CDR3 consists of 14 residues. The chain's CDR3 is CASSWWPSGETQYF. Written as DNA, the CDR3 is TGTGCCAGCAGCTGGTGGCCTAGCGGGGAGACCCAGTACTTC.

This clone was observed a single time. Written as DNA, the CDR3 is TGCAGCGTTGCCGGACAGGCCCGCTCTGGGGCCAACGTCCTGACTTTC. Its protein product is CSVAGQARSGANVLTF. The J gene is TRBJ2-6, the V gene TRBV29-1; TRBD1 matches at 7 bases. V lost 4 bases to trimming and J lost 0 bases; unmatched junction nucleotides: 6. CDR1 is SQVTM and CDR2 is ANQGSEA in the germline V gene. The CDR3 is 16 amino acids.

The CDR3 here is CASSIALLANEQFF. The CDR3, as DNA: TGTGCCAGTAGTATAGCCCTACTAGCTAATGAGCAGTTCTTC. The chain links TRBV19 to TRBJ2-1, with D possibly matching TRBD2 (6 bases). The CDR3 is 14 residues long. CDR1 is LNHDA, CDR2 SQIVND, per germline (reference sequence). V gave up 1 base and J gave up 7 bases, with 11 bases separating them.

This chain links TRBV5-6 with TRBJ2-1, with TRBD1 matching 9 bases. CDR3 size: 16 residues. CDR1 is SGHDT, CDR2 YYEEEE, per germline. With V trimmed by 6 bases and J by 6 bases, 13 bases remained unmatched. The CDR3 reads CASNPVGTGSPNEQFF. Here the CDR3 DNA reads TGTGCCAGCAACCCTGTGGGGACAGGGAGCCCCAATGAGCAGTTCTTC.

This chain joins TRBV6-2 or TRBV6-3 and TRBJ1-6, with 10 bases fitting TRBD1. Trimming removed 6 bases from V and 8 bases from J; junction bases left unmatched: 1. CDR3 length equals 13 residues. Germline V lookup: CDR1 MNHEY, CDR2 SVGEGT. CDR3 DNA: TGTGCCAGCAGCGGACAGGGGGATTCACCCCTCCACTTT. Residues: CASSGQGDSPLHF.

V usage is TRBV20-1 and J usage is TRBJ2-1; a possible D gene is TRBD2 (6 bases). The V gene lost 3 bases and the J gene lost 8 bases, with 23 bases spanning the gap. Germline-derived CDR1 and CDR2 are DFQATT and SNEGSKA (reference sequence). The CDR3 sequence is 16 residues long. The DNA of the CDR3 is TGCAGTGCTAGTCGGTCCTCGGCGGGAATGAGGTATGAGCAGTTCTTC. Protein sequence: CSASRSSAGMRYEQFF.

The rearrangement joins TRBV4-1 to TRBJ2-7; 12 nucleotides align to TRBD1. The CDR3 runs 14 residues. Germline loops: CDR1 MGHRA, CDR2 YSYEKL. The junction had 8 bases not matched to a gene; V was cut back by 7 bases and J by 7 bases. In DNA, the CDR3 is TGCGCCAGCACCCCCGGGACAGGGGGCGGGGAGCAGTACTTC. Translating gives CASTPGTGGGEQYF.

The V gene is TRBV4-3, the J gene TRBJ2-1; 11 bases fit TRBD2. The CDR3 is 21 residues long. Unmatched junction bases numbered 17, after V lost 1 base and J lost 3 bases. Germline CDR1 reads LGHNA; CDR2 reads YSLEER. The DNA for the CDR3 is TGCGCCAGCAGCCAAGGGCCAGGGAGACGCACTAGCGGGAGAAGCTACAATGAGCAGTTCTTC. Protein sequence: CASSQGPGRRTSGRSYNEQFF.

The V gene is TRBV2, the J gene TRBJ2-1, with 11 bases aligning to TRBD1. Germline V CDR1 and CDR2: SNHLY, FYNNEI. J was trimmed by 10 bases and V by 6 bases; bases with no gene match: 11. This CDR3 contains 15 residues. The CDR3 loop reads CASRAGTGGTGEQFF. The CDR3 bases are TGTGCCAGCAGGGCCGGGACAGGGGGTACCGGGGAGCAGTTCTTC.

The rearrangement links TRBV7-2 to TRBJ1-2; the match to TRBD1 covers 10 bases. The CDR3 loop spans 14 amino acids. V was clipped by 5 bases and J by 5 bases; unmatched bases: 5. Germline-derived CDR1 and CDR2 are SGHTA and FQGNSA. The CDR3 is CASSPRTGGYGYTF. CDR3 nucleotide sequence: TGTGCCAGCAGCCCCCGGACAGGGGGTTATGGCTACACCTTC.

V and J are TRBV14 and TRBJ2-5, with 8 bases matching TRBD1. This CDR3 contains 16 residues. The junction had 12 bases not matched to a gene; V was cut back by 4 bases and J by 5 bases. Germline V CDR1 and CDR2: SGHDN, FVKESK. The CDR3 nucleotides read TGTGCCAGCAGCCCAGGGGGTCAGGGGGCCGGCGAGACCCAGTACTTC. This codes for CASSPGGQGAGETQYF.

V gene TRBV7-2 combines with J gene TRBJ2-1, with 8 nucleotides matching TRBD2. CDR3 length: 15 residues. Trimming at V came to 2 bases and at J to 0 bases, leaving 0 bases not matched to a gene. The V gene's germline CDR1 is SGHTA and CDR2 FQGNSA. The DNA for the CDR3 is TGTGCCAGCAGCTTACTAGCGGGCTCCTACAATGAGCAGTTCTTC. This sequence encodes CASSLLAGSYNEQFF.

J is TRBJ1-5 and V is TRBV2, with D perhaps TRBD1 (6 bases). The ends were cut back, 5 bases at V and 2 bases at J, with 16 bases in the middle. Per germline, CDR1 SNHLY and CDR2 FYNNEI. This CDR3 contains 16 residues. The CDR3 is CASSNPPGARNQPQHF. CDR3 sequence (DNA): TGTGCCAGCAGTAACCCCCCAGGGGCCCGCAATCAGCCCCAGCATTTT.

This clone was recorded a few times. V usage is TRBV18 and J usage is TRBJ2-7, with 7 positions matching TRBD1. The CDR3 sequence is 14 residues long. The germline V gene encodes CDR1 KGHSH and CDR2 LQKENI. V dropped 3 bases and J dropped 5; count of bases not matched to a gene: 7. The CDR3 sequence is CASSPRQGDHEQYF. CDR3 coding DNA: TGTGCCAGCTCACCGCGGCAGGGGGACCACGAGCAGTACTTC.

The chain recombines TRBV14 with TRBJ2-7; 11 bases fit TRBD2. This CDR3 is 19 amino acids long. Germline CDR1 is SGHDN and CDR2 is FVKESK. Trimming at V came to 0 bases and at J to 5 bases, leaving 15 bases not matched to a gene. In DNA, the CDR3 is TGTGCCAGCAGCCAAGATCCCCGAACCTTGACTAGCGGGGCCAACGAGCAGTACTTC. Its protein is CASSQDPRTLTSGANEQYF.